This TCR beta chain was profiled in a study of beta chain features in type 1 diabetes. Findings of the study overall: Shortening of TCRB CDR3s, moderate but significant, appeared in all four CD4+ subsets of Type 1 diabetes patients.

The length of the CDR3 is 13 residues. Trimming cost V 4 bases and J 5 bases, with 11 bases left between them. The V gene's germline CDR1 is SGHAT and CDR2 FQNNGV. This clone was picked up a small number of times. Its antigen remains unidentified. All of the isolated RNA was reverse transcribed, so expressed TCRB transcripts were sequenced. Assay: immunoSEQ multiplex PCR; the TCRdb copy retains only in-frame clones and omits some. This table has almost 350,000 clones, 9.3% appearing once. This TCR came from a man aged 30 to 39 with type 1 diabetes. Sequenced material: central memory CD4+ T cells from blood. The V gene is TRBV11-2, the J gene TRBJ1-1; a weak D match, TRBD1 (5 bases). The chain's CDR3 is CASSWSGGTEAFF. The DNA of the CDR3 is TGTGCCAGCAGCTGGTCTGGGGGGACTGAAGCTTTCTTT.